Below are 15 T cell receptor beta chains sequenced from a single sample in a study of cytomegalovirus exposure and HLA in healthy donors. Amplification used 60 Vbeta primers and 13 Jbeta primers. Libraries were prepared by immunoSEQ multiplex PCR; TCRdb keeps only in-frame clonotypes and omits some of them. The repertoire has approximately 150,000 clones, roughly 82% of them found once; the top ten carry about 1.5%. Sequenced sample: PBMCs. The receptors were gathered from a woman under 40 in good health and CMV-seronegative.

The chain employs TRBV30 and TRBJ2-5; D is undetermined. Germline-derived CDR1 and CDR2 are GTSNPN and SVGIG (reference sequence). This CDR3 contains 13 residues. Trimming cost V 5 bases and J 1 base, with 11 bases left between them. The CDR3 protein is CAWDKTFQETQYF. The CDR3 bases are TGTGCCTGGGACAAGACCTTCCAAGAGACCCAGTACTTC. Together with reference TRBV30 and TRBJ2-5, the CDR3 gives the full variable domain: SQTIHQWPATLVQPVGSPLSLECTVEGTSNPNLYWYRQAAGRGLQLLFYSVGIGQISSEVPQNLSASRPQDRQFILSSKKLLLSDSGFYLCAWDKTFQETQYFGPGTRLLVL.

The DNA for the CDR3 is TGTGCCAGCACTCCCCCTGAGCGGGGTTTGGCTGAAGCTTTCTTT. Translating it yields CASTPPERGLAEAFF. The chain couples TRBV5-4 to TRBJ1-1; D ambiguous. The V end was cut by 6 bases, the J end by 6 bases, with 21 bases between. CDR1 and CDR2 (germline): SGHNT, YYREEE (reference sequence). There are 15 residues in the CDR3.

The rearrangement joins TRBV12-5 to TRBJ1-4; TRBD1 agrees at 8 bases. Germline V gene lookup returns CDR1 LGHNT and CDR2 FRNRAP. After removal of 3 bases from V and 2 bases from J, the junction contained 5 bases not matched to a gene. The CDR3 has 16 amino acids. CDR3 bases: TGTGCTAGTGGTTTCTGGACAGGGACTACTAATGAAAAACTGTTTTTT. Its protein product is CASGFWTGTTNEKLFF. Drawing the rest from reference TRBV12-5 and TRBJ1-4, the complete variable domain is DARVTQTPRHKVTEMGQEVTMRCQPILGHNTVFWYRQTMMQGLELLAYFRNRAPLDDSGMPKDRFSAEMPDATLATLKIQPSEPRDSAVYFCASGFWTGTTNEKLFFGSGTQLSVL.

This rearrangement joins TRBV21-1 to TRBJ1-4. TRBV21-1 constitutes a pseudogene. The CDR3 extends over 18 amino acids. In DNA form, the CDR3 reads TGTGCCAGCAGCAAAATTGAGGGCCCCTCGCTGTTGTGTGAAAAACTGTTTTTT. This encodes CASSKIEGPSLLCEKLFF.

V is TRBV18 and J is TRBJ2-3, with 10 bases that match TRBD2. J lost 6 bases, V lost 3 bases, and 12 bases had no gene match. This CDR3 region has 17 residues. Germline V gene data show CDR1 as KGHSH and CDR2 as LQKENI. CDR3 region: CASSPIAGGPFEDTQYF. CDR3 sequence (DNA): TGTGCCAGCTCACCGATAGCGGGGGGCCCCTTCGAGGATACGCAGTATTTT.

This clone was detected only a few times. J is TRBJ2-2 and V is TRBV2; TRBD1 aligns across 11 bases. J gave up 7 bases and V 8 bases, and 3 bases lay outside the gene matches. The CDR3 sequence is 13 residues long. CDR1 is SNHLY and CDR2 is FYNNEI in the germline V gene. CDR3 nucleotides: TGTGCCAGCCGGGACAGGGGGTTCGGGGAGCTGTTTTTT. Encoded protein: CASRDRGFGELFF.

Written as DNA, the CDR3 is TGCACCAGCAGCCAAGCACATTGGGGCAGATTTCAGCCCCAGCATTTT. Amino acids: CTSSQAHWGRFQPQHF. The genes are TRBV1 and TRBJ1-5; the table gives TRBD1 as D, unverified against the DNA. TRBV1 is given as a pseudogene. This CDR3 has 16 amino acids.

The chain links TRBV27 to TRBJ1-1; TRBD1 aligns across 12 bases. V shed 8 bases and J 4 bases; nucleotides not matched to a gene: 5. The CDR3 sequence is 14 residues long. Germline V CDR1 and CDR2: MNHEY, SMNVEV (reference sequence). CDR3: CASLGTGGLTEAFF. As DNA, the CDR3 is TGTGCCAGCTTAGGGACAGGGGGCCTCACTGAAGCTTTCTTT.

This clone has just a few counts. The CDR3 region has the DNA TGTGCCAGGGGGTCGGTGCGGACAGGGTTTGCCAGCACAGATACGCAGTATTTT. It translates to CARGSVRTGFASTDTQYF. This chain links TRBV2 with TRBJ2-3; 8 bases fit TRBD1. From germline, CDR1 is SNHLY and CDR2 FYNNEI. The CDR3 is 18 residues long. V shed 9 bases and J 0 bases; nucleotides not matched to a gene: 17.

This chain links TRBV2 with TRBJ1-1; 9 bases match TRBD1. Germline values: CDR1 SNHLY, CDR2 FYNNEI. The V and J ends lost 8 bases and 5 bases, in that order; junction bases with no gene match: 9. The CDR3 consists of 14 residues. The CDR3 protein is CASLRDRVETEAFF. The CDR3 coding sequence is TGTGCCAGCCTCCGGGACAGGGTGGAGACTGAAGCTTTCTTT.

V and J are TRBV9 and TRBJ2-2, with 8 bases matching TRBD1. The V gene end was trimmed by 4 bases and the J gene end by 7 bases; junction bases not matched to a gene: 9. CDR1 is SGDLS, CDR2 YYNGEE, per germline. This CDR3 is 15 amino acids long. The chain's CDR3 is CASSFSGTGFGELFF. The CDR3 DNA reads as TGTGCCAGCAGCTTTTCCGGGACAGGCTTCGGGGAGCTGTTTTTT.

The chain carries TRBV5-3 and TRBJ1-2, with 7 bases matching TRBD1. TRBV5-3 is marked as an open reading frame, function uncertain. CDR3 length equals 13 residues. The junction had 8 bases not matched to a gene; V was cut back by 4 bases and J by 8 bases. CDR3 DNA: TGTGCCAGAAGCGAAGACAGGGCGGGGGGCTACACCTTC. As protein: CARSEDRAGGYTF.

Here the CDR3 DNA reads TGTGCCAGCAGCTTAGGGCGGGGGCGGGGGGAAGAGACCCAGTACTTC. It specifies CASSLGRGRGEETQYF. This chain joins TRBV7-8 and TRBJ2-5; 8 bases are a match to TRBD2. The V segment lost 1 base and the J segment 3 bases; nucleotides outside the gene matches: 7. This CDR3 comprises 16 residues. Germline lookup yields CDR1 SGHVS and CDR2 FQNEAQ.

This clone was recorded a few times. The genes are TRBV5-6 and TRBJ1-2; 7 bases agree with TRBD1. With V trimmed by 2 bases and J by 5 bases, 15 bases remained unmatched. The CDR3 loop spans 17 amino acids. Germline CDR1 SGHDT, CDR2 YYEEEE. Here the CDR3 DNA reads TGTGCCAGCAGCTTTATCCCCCGCGACAGGGATGGTTATGGCTACACCTTC. Its translation is CASSFIPRDRDGYGYTF.

This clone was counted only a few times. This chain uses TRBV4-1 with TRBJ2-7; 7 positions agree with TRBD2. The CDR3 runs 16 residues. The V gene end was trimmed by 2 bases and the J gene end by 2 bases; junction bases not matched to a gene: 9. In germline, CDR1 is MGHRA, CDR2 YSYEKL. CDR3 nucleotides: TGCGCCAGCAGCCAACCGACTAGCTTACACCCCTACGAGCAGTACTTC. Encoded protein: CASSQPTSLHPYEQYF.